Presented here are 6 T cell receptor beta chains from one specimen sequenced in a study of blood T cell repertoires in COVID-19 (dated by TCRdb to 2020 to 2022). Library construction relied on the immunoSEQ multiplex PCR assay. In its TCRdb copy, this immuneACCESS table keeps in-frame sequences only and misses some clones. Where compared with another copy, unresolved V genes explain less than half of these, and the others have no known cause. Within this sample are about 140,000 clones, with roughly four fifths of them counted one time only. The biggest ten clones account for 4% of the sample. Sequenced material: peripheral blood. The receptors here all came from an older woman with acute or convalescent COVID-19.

The chain's CDR3 is CASSLTGTGGPYEQYF. The CDR3 DNA reads TGTGCCAGCTCACTTACCGGGACAGGGGGTCCGTACGAGCAGTACTTC. V gene TRBV18 combines with J gene TRBJ2-7; TRBD1 matches at 11 bases. The trim removed 4 bases at V and 4 bases at J, leaving 9 bases unmatched. Germline CDR1 and CDR2: KGHSH and LQKENI. This CDR3 comprises 16 residues.

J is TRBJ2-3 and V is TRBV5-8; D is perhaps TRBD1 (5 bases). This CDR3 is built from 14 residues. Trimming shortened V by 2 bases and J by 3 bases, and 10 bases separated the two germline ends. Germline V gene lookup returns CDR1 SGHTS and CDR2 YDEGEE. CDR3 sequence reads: CASSLRGLTDTQYF. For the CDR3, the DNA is TGTGCCAGCAGCTTAAGGGGTTTGACAGATACGCAGTATTTT.

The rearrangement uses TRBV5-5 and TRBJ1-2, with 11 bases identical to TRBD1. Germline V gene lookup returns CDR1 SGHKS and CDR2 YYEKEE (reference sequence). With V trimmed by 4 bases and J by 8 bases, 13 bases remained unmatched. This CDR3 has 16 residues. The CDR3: CASSARPGQGVRGYTF. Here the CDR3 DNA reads TGTGCCAGCAGCGCACGACCGGGACAGGGGGTTCGGGGCTACACCTTC.

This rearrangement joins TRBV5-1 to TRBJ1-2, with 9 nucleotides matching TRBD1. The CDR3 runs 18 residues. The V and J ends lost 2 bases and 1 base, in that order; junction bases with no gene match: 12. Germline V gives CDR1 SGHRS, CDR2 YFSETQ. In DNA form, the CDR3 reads TGCGCCAGCAGCTTCACCGGGACAGGGAAGGCCCGTAACTATGGCTACACCTTC. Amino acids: CASSFTGTGKARNYGYTF.

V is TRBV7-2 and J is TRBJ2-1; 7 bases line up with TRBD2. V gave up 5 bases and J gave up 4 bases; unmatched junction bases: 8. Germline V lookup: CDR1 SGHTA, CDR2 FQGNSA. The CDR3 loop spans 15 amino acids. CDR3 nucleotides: TGTGCCAGCAGCCCCTCTCGCGGGGGATACAATGAGCAGTTCTTC. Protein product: CASSPSRGGYNEQFF.

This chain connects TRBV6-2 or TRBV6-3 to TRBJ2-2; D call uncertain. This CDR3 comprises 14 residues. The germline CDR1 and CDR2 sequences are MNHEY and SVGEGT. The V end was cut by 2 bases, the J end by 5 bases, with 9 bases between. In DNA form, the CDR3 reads TGTGCCAGCAGTTACGGTTTAGTTACCGGGGAGCTGTTTTTT. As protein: CASSYGLVTGELFF.